A selection of T cell receptor beta chains follows, all from one sample in a study of T cells in Graves' hyperthyroidism and ophthalmopathy. TCRdb recomputed calls from the multiplex PCR reads with MiXCR, one row per CDR3 protein. The table includes 550,000 to 700,000 distinct CDR3 sequences, 14% to 15% detected once. The sequenced sample consisted of blood. The source is a woman in her forties with Graves' ophthalmopathy. The CDR3 runs from the conserved cysteine through the conserved F or W. A D gene is named only where the DNA matches it firmly. The size field is filled for only some rows; it gives once, few, many or a size class.

J	V	size	D	DNA	CDR3
TRBJ1-2	TRBV28	many	.	TGTGCCAGCAGTTTGGGACTTGGGGGGGGCGGCTACACCTTC	CASSLGLGGGGYTF
TRBJ1-3	TRBV12-3/TRBV12-4	many	TRBD1	TGTGCCAGCAGTTTATACAGGGGCATCGGAAACACCATATATTTT	CASSLYRGIGNTIYF
TRBJ1-1	TRBV10-3	many	TRBD1	TGTGCCATCAGTGAGTCCCAGGGGGCAACTGAAGCTTTCTTT	CAISESQGATEAFF
TRBJ2-5	TRBV6-5	many	.	TGTGCCAGCAGTTACCACTCGGCCTACCGGGAACAAGAGACCCAGTACTTC	CASSYHSAYREQETQYF
TRBJ2-7	TRBV6-1	many	.	TGTGCCAGCAGTGAAGGGGCAGGGGCCTCTGCCGAGCAGTACTTC	CASSEGAGASAEQYF
TRBJ2-5	TRBV7-8	.	.	TGTGCCAGCAGCTTCGTCCAGGGGGAGACCCAGTACTTC	CASSFVQGETQYF
TRBJ1-1	TRBV19	many	.	TGTGCCAGTACCCTACCCCCAAGAGCTTTCTTT	CASTLPPRAFF
TRBJ1-3	TRBV10-3	.	.	TGTGCCATCGAGGGGACACAGGGTGGAAACACCATATATTTT	CAIEGTQGGNTIYF
TRBJ2-7	TRBV5-1	many	TRBD1	TGCGCCAGCTCTACAACACAGGGGGCCTACGAGCAGTACTTC	CASSTTQGAYEQYF
TRBJ2-5	TRBV29-1	many	.	TGCAGCGTTGAAGATTGGGGGCTAAAAGAGACCCAGTACTTC	CSVEDWGLKETQYF
TRBJ2-7	TRBV6-2/TRBV6-3	.	TRBD1	TGTGCCACAAGGGACAGGGTCCCCTACGAGCAGTACTTC	CATRDRVPYEQYF
TRBJ2-5	TRBV11-2	many	TRBD1	TGTGCCAGCAGCTTAGGTGGGACAGGGGTTGGAGAGACCCAGTACTTC	CASSLGGTGVGETQYF
TRBJ2-7	TRBV20-1	many	.	TGCAGTGCTAGAGGAGACGGGAGCGAGGAGCAGTACTTC	CSARGDGSEEQYF
TRBJ2-5	TRBV12-3/TRBV12-4	few	.	TGTGCCAGCAGTACCGGGACGCAGCAAGAGACCCAGTACTTC	CASSTGTQQETQYF
TRBJ2-7	TRBV24-1	many	TRBD2	TGTGCCACCAGTGATTTAGTGGCGGGACTAGCGACCTACGAGCAGTACTTC	CATSDLVAGLATYEQYF
TRBJ2-7	TRBV28	many	TRBD2	TGTGCCATCCCCAACCGGGACAGGGGACTAGCGGGAGTCTACGAGCAGTACTTC	CAIPNRDRGLAGVYEQYF
TRBJ2-7	TRBV19	many	TRBD2	TGTGCCAGTAGTATGCGGGGGATCTACGAGCAGTACTTC	CASSMRGIYEQYF
TRBJ1-5	TRBV6-1	many	.	TGTGCCAGCAGTGAGGACAAATATAGCAATCAGCCCCAGCATTTT	CASSEDKYSNQPQHF
TRBJ1-2	TRBV2	many	.	TGTGCCAGCAGATCGGCCTGGGACTATGGCTACACCTTC	CASRSAWDYGYTF
TRBJ1-3	TRBV6-1	many	.	TGTGCCGGAAGGGGTAGTGGAAACACCATATATTTT	CAGRGSGNTIYF
TRBJ2-5	TRBV19	.	TRBD2	TGTGCCAGTAGGGGGACTAGCGGGAGGGATAGGGAAGAGACCCAGTACTTC	CASRGTSGRDREETQYF
TRBJ2-7	TRBV15	many	.	TGTGCCACCAGCAGCGGTTCAGGGGCTGGGCCCGAGCAGTACTTC	CATSSGSGAGPEQYF
TRBJ2-7	TRBV7-2	many	TRBD1	TGTGCCAGCAGCTTAGACAGGGGGTTCTACGAGCAGTACTTC	CASSLDRGFYEQYF
TRBJ2-2	TRBV9	.	TRBD1	TGTGCCAGCAGCGCGGGGACAGATAACACCGGGGAGCTGTTTTTT	CASSAGTDNTGELFF
TRBJ2-7	TRBV11-3	few	.	TGTGCCAGCAGCCTACAGGGATCCGACTACGAGCAGTACTTC	CASSLQGSDYEQYF
TRBJ2-5	TRBV6-5	many	TRBD1	TGTGCCAGCAGTCCCTCGGGACAGGGTGGAGAGACCCAGTACTTC	CASSPSGQGGETQYF
TRBJ1-2	TRBV20-1	.	.	TGCAGTGCTAGTCAGGAGGCGAAGGGCTACACCTTC	CSASQEAKGYTF
TRBJ1-2	TRBV11-1	many	.	TGTGCCAGCAGCCTTCGAGAGGGTGGCTATGGCTACACCTTC	CASSLREGGYGYTF
TRBJ2-7	TRBV28	.	.	TGTGCCAGCAACACCCCGCAAAGGGGCACGCTCTACGAGCAGTACTTC	CASNTPQRGTLYEQYF
TRBJ1-3	TRBV29-1	many	.	TGCAGCGCAAACTGGGCAGGGGCTGGAAACACCATATATTTT	CSANWAGAGNTIYF
TRBJ1-1	TRBV4-1	few	.	TGCGCCAGCAGCCAAGAAGTACAACAGAACACTGAAGCTTTCTTT	CASSQEVQQNTEAFF
TRBJ1-1	TRBV7-9	many	.	TGTGCCAGCAGCCAACCCCCCGGCACTGAAGCTTTCTTT	CASSQPPGTEAFF
TRBJ1-1	TRBV6-1	.	.	TGTGCCAGCAGTACCGGACAGTTCGCTGAAGCTTTCTTT	CASSTGQFAEAFF
TRBJ2-5	TRBV5-6	many	.	TGTGCCAGCAGCTTTCCTCGACAGCACCAAGAGACCCAGTACTTC	CASSFPRQHQETQYF
TRBJ1-2	TRBV12-3/TRBV12-4	many	.	TGTGCCAGCAGTTTATCCCCAGGGCAAGCTGGCTACACCTTC	CASSLSPGQAGYTF
TRBJ1-2	TRBV19	many	.	TGTGCCAGTAGTTCCGAGTCTCAGTTTAACTATGGCTACACCTTC	CASSSESQFNYGYTF
TRBJ2-7	TRBV4-1	few	TRBD1	TGCGCCAGCAGCCAAGCCTCCGGGACAGGGGGCTACGAGCAGTACTTC	CASSQASGTGGYEQYF
TRBJ2-7	TRBV12-3/TRBV12-4	few	TRBD1	TGTGCCAGCAGTTTAGTGGGACAGGCCTACGAGCAGTACTTC	CASSLVGQAYEQYF
TRBJ2-7	TRBV6-1	many	TRBD2	TGTGCCAGCAGTGCCTTTAGCGGGAATAACTACGAGCAGTACTTC	CASSAFSGNNYEQYF
TRBJ2-2	TRBV6-5	few	TRBD2	TGTGCCAGCAGTTACGGGACTACAAGTTGGGCCGGGGAGCTGTTTTTT	CASSYGTTSWAGELFF
TRBJ2-5	TRBV13	.	.	TGTGCCAGCAGCCAATCGTATGAGACCCAGTACTTC	CASSQSYETQYF
TRBJ2-2	TRBV6-2/TRBV6-3	many	.	TGTGCCAGCAGTTATGCGCAGGAGAACACCGGGGAGCTGTTTTTT	CASSYAQENTGELFF
TRBJ1-1	TRBV7-2	many	.	TGTGCCAGCAGCCTTAAAGGCTTTAACACTGAAGCTTTCTTT	CASSLKGFNTEAFF